The rows below give T cell receptor beta chains drawn from one sample of a study of T cells in Graves' hyperthyroidism and ophthalmopathy. One entry per CDR3 protein, called by TCRdb with MiXCR from the multiplex PCR reads. The sample includes hundreds of thousands of distinct CDR3 sequences, approximately 14% of them seen just once. The specimen was blood. The origin of the receptors is a woman aged 45-59 years with Graves' ophthalmopathy. Each CDR3 is given with its conserved first and last residue. A D gene is named only where the DNA matches it firmly. Not every row has a clone size; where given, it reads once, few, many or a size class.

d_call	v_call	j_call	clone_size	cdr3_nt	cdr3_aa
.	TRBV7-9	TRBJ2-2	.	TGTGCCAGGGAAGACACCGGGGAGCTGTTTTTT	CAREDTGELFF
.	TRBV3-1	TRBJ2-3	few	TGCGCCAGCAGCCAAGATTGGGGGCCGGATACGCAGTATTTT	CASSQDWGPDTQYF
.	TRBV7-9	TRBJ2-1	many	TGTGCCAGCAGCTCGACGCCCGAGCAGTTCTTC	CASSSTPEQFF
TRBD1	TRBV7-3	TRBJ1-1	many	TGTGCCAGCAGCGAACCGGGACAGGGTGAAGCTTTCTTT	CASSEPGQGEAFF
TRBD2	TRBV7-3	TRBJ2-2	few	TGTGCCAGCGGTACCCGAGCGGGAGCTAACACCGGGGAGCTGTTTTTT	CASGTRAGANTGELFF
.	TRBV24-1	TRBJ2-3	many	TGTGCCATCCAAACAGACCTCAGCACAGATACGCAGTATTTT	CAIQTDLSTDTQYF
TRBD2	TRBV29-1	TRBJ2-5	few	TGCAGCGTTGAAGTGGGGGCTAGCGGGAGTATACAAGAGACCCAGTACTTC	CSVEVGASGSIQETQYF
TRBD2	TRBV7-9	TRBJ2-1	many	TGTGCCAGCAGCTCCGGGACTAGCGGGAGGTATAATGAGCAGTTCTTC	CASSSGTSGRYNEQFF
.	TRBV10-3	TRBJ2-3	many	TGTGCCATCAGTGAGGGGCGGACTAGCACAGATACGCAGTATTTT	CAISEGRTSTDTQYF
.	TRBV7-3	TRBJ2-1	few	TGTGCCAGCAGCTTAAGGGGGCGGGAGTGGGGTTTTTACAATGAGCAGTTCTTC	CASSLRGREWGFYNEQFF
TRBD1	TRBV28	TRBJ1-1	many	TGTGCCAGCAGTTTATCCGGGACAGGCGGTTTTGAAGCTTTCTTT	CASSLSGTGGFEAFF
.	TRBV7-9	TRBJ1-4	many	TGTGCCAGCAGGCCGAACTTTCCGAACTCAAAAGCAACTAATGAAAAACTGTTTTTT	CASRPNFPNSKATNEKLFF
.	TRBV20-1	TRBJ2-7	many	TGCAGTGCTAGACCACACCCGGGGCCCGCCGTCGGGCAGTACTTC	CSARPHPGPAVGQYF
.	TRBV5-1	TRBJ2-5	few	TGCGCCAGCACCCCTGCTTGGTCCCCACAAGAGACCCAGTACTTC	CASTPAWSPQETQYF
TRBD1	TRBV11-2	TRBJ1-6	many	TGTGCCAGCAGCTTAGTCCCACAGGGGACTTCACCCCTCCACTTT	CASSLVPQGTSPLHF
.	TRBV7-2	TRBJ2-5	.	TGTGCCAGCAGCTTATGGGAAGCGCTTCAAGAGACCCAGTACTTC	CASSLWEALQETQYF
.	TRBV4-2	TRBJ2-2	many	TGTGCCAGCAGCCAAGATTTGGTGGCCGGGGAGCTGTTTTTT	CASSQDLVAGELFF